This is a list of T cell receptor beta chains from one sample in a study of beta chain features in type 1 diabetes. The assay was immunoSEQ multiplex PCR, and TCRdb's table has in-frame clones only and misses some. The data show 300,000 to 450,000 clones, 15% to 20% seen once. Sample: naive CD4+ T cells from blood. The receptors derive from a woman aged 18-29 years in good health. Each CDR3 is given with its conserved first and last residue. A D gene is named only where the DNA matches it firmly. A row's size may be missing; if present it is once, few, many or a size class.

abundance	d_gene	j_gene	v_gene	len	CDR3nt	CDR3aa
NA	TRBD1	TRBJ1-6	TRBV10-3	16	TGTGCCATCAGTGGGGAAAGGGGGCTCGCTAATTCACCCCTCCACTTT	CAISGERGLANSPLHF
few	NA	TRBJ2-1	TRBV30	13	TGTGCCTGGGGAGCGGGCTCCTACAATGAGCAGTTCTTC	CAWGAGSYNEQFF
few	NA	TRBJ2-3	TRBV7-2	11	TGTGCCAGCAGCTTCAGGGATACGCAGTATTTT	CASSFRDTQYF
NA	TRBD1	TRBJ1-2	TRBV30	13	TGTGCCTGGACGGACAGGGTCTGGTATGGCTACACCTTC	CAWTDRVWYGYTF
NA	NA	TRBJ2-1	TRBV5-1	16	TGCGCCAGCAGCTTGGCGTCGAGCGGACCTTACAATGAGCAGTTCTTC	CASSLASSGPYNEQFF
NA	TRBD1	TRBJ1-6	TRBV5-1	15	TGCGCCAGCACCTTGAGGACAGGTGGGGAATCACCCCTCCACTTT	CASTLRTGGESPLHF
NA	TRBD1	TRBJ2-3	TRBV5-1	15	TGCGCCAGCAGCTTGGCGGGGACAGGAACAGATACGCAGTATTTT	CASSLAGTGTDTQYF
few	TRBD2	TRBJ2-1	TRBV5-4	14	TGTGCCAGCAGCTTGGCTGGGACTAGGTCTGAGCAGTTCTTC	CASSLAGTRSEQFF
NA	NA	TRBJ1-1	TRBV5-1	14	TGCGCCAGCAGCTTGGGTGGCAGGAACACTGAAGCTTTCTTT	CASSLGGRNTEAFF
NA	NA	TRBJ2-7	TRBV7-9	15	TGTGCCAGCACCTCGGGGTGGCGGGCCAACTCCGAGCAGTACTTC	CASTSGWRANSEQYF
few	TRBD1	TRBJ1-1	TRBV29-1	13	TGCAGCGTTGGGGACAGCCGGAACACTGAAGCTTTCTTT	CSVGDSRNTEAFF
few	NA	TRBJ2-7	TRBV7-9	14	TGTGCCAGCAGCTCAGCCGGGAGCTCCTACGAGCAGTACTTC	CASSSAGSSYEQYF
NA	TRBD1	TRBJ1-3	TRBV7-6	14	TGTGCCAGCAGATCCGGACAGGGAGAGAACACCATATATTTT	CASRSGQGENTIYF
few	NA	TRBJ1-2	TRBV6-1	14	TGTGCCAGCAGATCGTCGGGACACACCTATGGCTACACCTTC	CASRSSGHTYGYTF
NA	TRBD1	TRBJ1-1	TRBV5-1	14	TGCGCCAGCAGCTTCTGGACAGGGAGCACTGAAGCTTTCTTT	CASSFWTGSTEAFF
NA	NA	TRBJ2-7	TRBV4-1	16	TGCGCCAGCAGCCAAGGCGGGAAGGGGCTGGTCTACGAGCAGTACTTC	CASSQGGKGLVYEQYF
NA	TRBD2	TRBJ2-7	TRBV13	18	TGTGCCAGCAGCCGCCGACTAGCGGGGGGGCCCCTTTCCTACGAGCAGTACTTC	CASSRRLAGGPLSYEQYF
NA	TRBD2	TRBJ2-5	TRBV7-7	14	TGTGCTAGCAGCCTCTTAGCGGGAGGGGAGACCCAGTACTTC	CASSLLAGGETQYF
few	NA	TRBJ1-5	TRBV29-1	12	TGCAGCGTTGCCGGGAACAATCAGCCCCAGCATTTT	CSVAGNNQPQHF
few	NA	TRBJ2-7	TRBV5-1	14	TGCGCCAGCAGCTCCAACAGGGTTCGAGGGGAGCAGTACTTC	CASSSNRVRGEQYF
few	TRBD1	TRBJ2-5	TRBV30	13	TGTGCCTGGGCCGGGACAGGGATGGAGACCCAGTACTTC	CAWAGTGMETQYF
NA	TRBD1	TRBJ2-5	TRBV5-6	13	TGTGCCAGCAGCTTGCACAGGGGGGAGACCCAGTACTTC	CASSLHRGETQYF
few	TRBD1	TRBJ2-7	TRBV5-4	13	TGTGCCAGCAGCGGGACACAGGGGTCCGAGCAGTACTTC	CASSGTQGSEQYF
few	NA	TRBJ1-1	TRBV6-6	14	TGTGCCAGCGGGGGGGGACAACCGCACACTGAAGCTTTCTTT	CASGGGQPHTEAFF
NA	NA	TRBJ2-2	TRBV10-3	14	TGTGCCATCAGACAGGGCCCGGACACCGGGGAGCTGTTTTTT	CAIRQGPDTGELFF
few	TRBD2	TRBJ2-7	TRBV6-5	12	TGTGCCAGTAGTAGCGGGAGTAGCGAGCAGTACTTC	CASSSGSSEQYF
NA	TRBD1	TRBJ2-5	TRBV19	13	TGTGCCAGTAGTGAAACAGGGGGCGAGACCCAGTACTTC	CASSETGGETQYF
NA	TRBD1	TRBJ1-2	TRBV27	15	TGTGCCAGCAGTGTTAGCAGGGGGCCCAAATATGGCTACACCTTC	CASSVSRGPKYGYTF
few	NA	TRBJ1-5	TRBV19	15	TGTGCCAGTAGTATGAGTAAGCAGGGCAATCAGCCCCAGCATTTT	CASSMSKQGNQPQHF
NA	NA	TRBJ2-7	TRBV30	15	TGTGCCTGGGACCTTGGGGGGGCCTCAACATACGAGCAGTACTTC	CAWDLGGASTYEQYF
NA	NA	TRBJ2-2	TRBV9	17	TGTGCCAGCAGCGGATCCCGGGGGGCCCTCGACACCGGGGAGCTGTTTTTT	CASSGSRGALDTGELFF
few	NA	TRBJ2-3	TRBV5-1	14	TGCGCCAGCAGTGCCGAGACTAAGAAAGATACGCAGTATTTT	CASSAETKKDTQYF
NA	NA	TRBJ2-1	TRBV30	11	TGTGCCTGGAGGGGGCCAGGGGAGCAGTTCTTC	CAWRGPGEQFF
few	TRBD2	TRBJ2-7	TRBV4-1	17	TGCGCCAGCAGCCAAGTAATTAGCGGGAGGCCCGGCGGCGAGCAGTACTTC	CASSQVISGRPGGEQYF
NA	TRBD1	TRBJ2-1	TRBV6-5	12	TGTGCCAGCATGGGACAGGGGGGTGAGCAGTTCTTC	CASMGQGGEQFF
few	TRBD2	TRBJ2-5	TRBV6-6	15	TGTGCCAGCAGTTACTCCCTAGCGGGGGGGGAGACCCAGTACTTC	CASSYSLAGGETQYF
few	NA	TRBJ2-7	TRBV5-1	15	TGCGCCAGCAGCCCGACCGGGGAGCTGCGGTACGAGCAGTACTTC	CASSPTGELRYEQYF
few	NA	TRBJ2-1	TRBV9	15	TGTGCCAGCAGCGAATCAGGGGGGCAAGACAATGAGCAGTTCTTC	CASSESGGQDNEQFF
few	TRBD2	TRBJ2-7	TRBV12-5	14	TGTGCTAGTGGTTTAGCGGGAGCGGAAAGCGAGCAGTACTTC	CASGLAGAESEQYF
NA	NA	TRBJ1-1	TRBV7-6	14	TGTGCCAGCAGCTTACCAGGGCGGAACACTGAAGCTTTCTTT	CASSLPGRNTEAFF
NA	NA	TRBJ2-7	TRBV30	12	TGTGCCTGGAGTGTACGGGGAAGTAGCCGGTACTTC	CAWSVRGSSRYF
few	TRBD2	TRBJ2-7	TRBV10-3	15	TGTGCCATCACCCCTAGCGGGGGGCCTACCTACGAGCAGTACTTC	CAITPSGGPTYEQYF
NA	TRBD1	TRBJ2-7	TRBV30	12	TGTGCCTCCGACAGGGGGGCATCCGAGCAGTACTTC	CASDRGASEQYF
few	NA	TRBJ1-5	TRBV30	13	TGTGCCTGGAGTTTGGCAGACAATCAGCCCCAGCATTTT	CAWSLADNQPQHF
NA	TRBD1	TRBJ2-7	TRBV7-2	14	TGTGCCAGCAGCTCGGACAGGGTGTTCCACGAGCAGTACTTC	CASSSDRVFHEQYF
NA	NA	TRBJ1-1	TRBV9	12	TGTGCCAGCAGCGTTATGAACACTGAAGCTTTCTTT	CASSVMNTEAFF
NA	NA	TRBJ1-2	TRBV4-1	16	TGCGCCAGCAGCCAAGAGCCCCTACAGTTTAACTATGGCTACACCTTC	CASSQEPLQFNYGYTF
few	NA	TRBJ2-2	TRBV5-8	15	TGTGCCAGCAGCTTGTACGGGGCGAACACCGGGGAGCTGTTTTTT	CASSLYGANTGELFF
NA	TRBD1	TRBJ1-5	TRBV9	19	TGTGCCAGCAGCGTGAACAGGGGGCGGGAGTGGTTTTGCAATCAGCCCCAGCATTTT	CASSVNRGREWFCNQPQHF
few	NA	TRBJ2-7	TRBV30	13	TGTGCCTGGAGTCGGCAGGGGCTTGGCGAGCAGTACTTC	CAWSRQGLGEQYF
few	TRBD2	TRBJ2-1	TRBV14	15	TGTGCCAGCAGCCAATTTAGCGGGAGTGTGGATGAGCAGTTCTTC	CASSQFSGSVDEQFF
few	TRBD2	TRBJ2-2	TRBV30	16	TGTGCCTGGAGTGGACTAGCGGGGGCGAACACCGGGGAGCTGTTTTTT	CAWSGLAGANTGELFF